Listed below are T cell receptor beta chains from one sample, sequenced in a study of blood T cell repertoires in COVID-19. TCRdb's table, derived via immunoSEQ multiplex PCR, lists solely in-frame clones and lacks some. The sample yields hundreds of thousands of clones, about 91% seen once. The sequencing sample was made of peripheral blood. The receptors shown here come from an elderly man with acute or convalescent COVID-19. CDR3s include the opening cysteine and the closing phenylalanine or tryptophan. Fields, in order: V gene, J gene, D gene, clone size, CDR3 DNA, CDR3 protein. The D gene is left open where the match is weak. Expanded clones are given a class, and other clones once, few, many or no size at all.

v_call: TRBV12-5
j_call: TRBJ2-3
d_call: NA
clone_size: NA
cdr3_nt: TGTGCTAGTGGCGCGACTGGCCTAGGCACAGATACGCAGTATTTT
cdr3_aa: CASGATGLGTDTQYF

v_call: TRBV11-2
j_call: TRBJ1-1
d_call: NA
clone_size: NA
cdr3_nt: TGTGCCAGCAGCTTAGATCGGAGGGGCGCGGGGTTGAACACTGAAGCTTTCTTT
cdr3_aa: CASSLDRRGAGLNTEAFF

v_call: TRBV6-2/TRBV6-3
j_call: TRBJ2-5
d_call: TRBD1
clone_size: NA
cdr3_nt: TGTGCCAGCAGTTACTTCGGGGCAGGGGGCGAGACCCAGTACTTC
cdr3_aa: CASSYFGAGGETQYF

v_call: TRBV7-3
j_call: TRBJ1-1
d_call: TRBD1
clone_size: NA
cdr3_nt: TGTGCCAGCAAGAGGGACAGGCGGAACACTGAAGCTTTCTTT
cdr3_aa: CASKRDRRNTEAFF

v_call: TRBV19
j_call: TRBJ1-5
d_call: NA
clone_size: NA
cdr3_nt: TGTGCCAGTAGTATAGCCCGTTATCAGCCCCAGCATTTT
cdr3_aa: CASSIARYQPQHF

v_call: TRBV19
j_call: TRBJ1-2
d_call: NA
clone_size: NA
cdr3_nt: TGTGCCAGTAGTACCCAACCGGGGATGGGAGGCTACACCTTC
cdr3_aa: CASSTQPGMGGYTF

v_call: TRBV27
j_call: TRBJ2-7
d_call: NA
clone_size: NA
cdr3_nt: TGTGCCAGCGCACCGAGCCTCCCCTACGAGCAGTACTTC
cdr3_aa: CASAPSLPYEQYF

v_call: TRBV7-9
j_call: TRBJ2-2
d_call: TRBD1
clone_size: NA
cdr3_nt: TGTGCCAGCAGGGTACAGGGGTTCGGGGAGCTGTTTTTT
cdr3_aa: CASRVQGFGELFF

v_call: TRBV4-1
j_call: TRBJ1-3
d_call: TRBD1
clone_size: NA
cdr3_nt: TGCGCCAGCAGCCAATTCGACAGGGGAGGAAACACCATATATTTT
cdr3_aa: CASSQFDRGGNTIYF

v_call: TRBV2
j_call: TRBJ2-3
d_call: NA
clone_size: few
cdr3_nt: TGTGCCAGCAGTGAAGCGGGGCGAACTAGCACAGATACGCAGTATTTT
cdr3_aa: CASSEAGRTSTDTQYF

v_call: TRBV4-3
j_call: TRBJ2-3
d_call: TRBD2
clone_size: NA
cdr3_nt: TGCGCCAGCAGCCAAGCGAAGGGAGGGGAAGGAGATACGCAGTATTTT
cdr3_aa: CASSQAKGGEGDTQYF

v_call: TRBV29-1
j_call: TRBJ1-1
d_call: NA
clone_size: NA
cdr3_nt: TGCAGCGTTGAAGATCGTTACGGGGGGCTGTCGGAGCCCACTGAAGCTTTCTTT
cdr3_aa: CSVEDRYGGLSEPTEAFF